In this sample, the clone carrying this T cell receptor (beta chain) turned up a few times. These data belong to a study of T cells in Graves' hyperthyroidism and ophthalmopathy. The patients, who ranged from 18 to 65 in age, presented with newly diagnosed hyperthyroidism lasting under 2 months. More than 9.5 ml fresh peripheral blood yielded the PBMCs. TCR beta CDR3 regions were amplified from RNA transcripts. In the first-round RT-PCR of the TCR CDR3, the HTBI primer set was used. MiXCR was run by TCRdb on the multiplex PCR reads, yielding one entry per CDR3 protein. This table holds some 620,000 distinct CDR3 sequences, around 16% found once. The CDR3 consists of 15 residues. V shed 4 bases, J shed 4 bases, and the junction held 9 bases outside the gene matches. In germline, CDR1 is SGHKS, CDR2 YYEKEE (reference sequence).

This TCR derives from a woman between 25 and 40 years old with Graves' hyperthyroidism. The rearrangement links TRBV5-5 to TRBJ2-3; 7 bases fit TRBD2. The source material was blood. Here the CDR3 DNA reads TGTGCCAGCAGCCGACGTGGCGGGGGTCCAGATACGCAGTATTTT. It encodes CASSRRGGGPDTQYF. Complete variable domain (other parts from reference TRBV5-5 and TRBJ2-3): DAGVTQSPTHLIKTRGQQVTLRCSPISGHKSVSWYQQVLGQGPQFIFQYYEKEERGRGNFPDRFSARQFPNYSSELNVNALLLGDSALYLCASSRRGGGPDTQYFGPGTRLTVL.